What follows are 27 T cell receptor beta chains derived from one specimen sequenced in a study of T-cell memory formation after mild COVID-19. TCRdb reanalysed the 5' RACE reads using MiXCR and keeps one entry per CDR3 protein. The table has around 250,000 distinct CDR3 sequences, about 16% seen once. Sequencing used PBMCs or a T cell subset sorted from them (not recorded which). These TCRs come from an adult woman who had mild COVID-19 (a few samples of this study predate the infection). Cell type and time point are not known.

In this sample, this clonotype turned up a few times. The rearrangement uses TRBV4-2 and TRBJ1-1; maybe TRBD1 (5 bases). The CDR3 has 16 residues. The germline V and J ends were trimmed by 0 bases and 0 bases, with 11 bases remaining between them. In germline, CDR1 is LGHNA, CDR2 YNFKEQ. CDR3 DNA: TGTGCCAGCAGCCAAGAGAAGACAGCGGTGAACACTGAAGCTTTCTTT. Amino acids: CASSQEKTAVNTEAFF.

CDR3 DNA: TGTGCCAGCAGTAAAGCGGGCTCCTCCTACAATGAGCAGTTCTTC. This codes for CASSKAGSSYNEQFF. The V and J genes are TRBV12-3 or TRBV12-4 and TRBJ2-1; D may be TRBD2 (6 bases). V shed 5 bases and J shed 0 bases, with 11 bases lying between them. This CDR3 contains 15 residues.

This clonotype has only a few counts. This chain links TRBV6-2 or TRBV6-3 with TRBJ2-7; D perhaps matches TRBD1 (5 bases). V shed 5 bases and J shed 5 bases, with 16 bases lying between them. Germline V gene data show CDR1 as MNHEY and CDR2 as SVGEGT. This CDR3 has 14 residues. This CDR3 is CASSPTVGRHEQYF. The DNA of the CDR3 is TGTGCCAGCAGTCCGACGGTGGGGCGACACGAGCAGTACTTC.

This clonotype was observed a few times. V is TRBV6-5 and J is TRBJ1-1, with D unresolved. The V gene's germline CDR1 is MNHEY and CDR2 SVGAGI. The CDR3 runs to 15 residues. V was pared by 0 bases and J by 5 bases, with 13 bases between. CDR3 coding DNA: TGTGCCAGCAGTTACTCCCGCTGGGTGGGGACTGAAGCTTTCTTT. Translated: CASSYSRWVGTEAFF.

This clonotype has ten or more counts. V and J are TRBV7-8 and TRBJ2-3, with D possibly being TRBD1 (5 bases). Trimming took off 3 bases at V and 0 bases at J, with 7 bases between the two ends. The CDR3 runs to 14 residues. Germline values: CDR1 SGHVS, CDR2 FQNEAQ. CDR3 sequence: CASSFRQSTDTQYF. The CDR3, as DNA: TGTGCCAGCAGCTTCAGACAGAGCACAGATACGCAGTATTTT.

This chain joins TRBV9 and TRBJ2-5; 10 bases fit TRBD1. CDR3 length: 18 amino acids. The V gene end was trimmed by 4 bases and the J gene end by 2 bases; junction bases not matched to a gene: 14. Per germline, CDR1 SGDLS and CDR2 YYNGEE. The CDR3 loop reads CASSPHPGQGSSQETQYF. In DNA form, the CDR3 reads TGTGCCAGCAGCCCGCACCCGGGACAGGGGTCCTCACAAGAGACCCAGTACTTC. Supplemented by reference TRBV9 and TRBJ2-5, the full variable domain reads DSGVTQTPKHLITATGQRVTLRCSPRSGDLSVYWYQQSLDQGLQFLIQYYNGEERAKGNILERFSAQQFPDLHSELNLSSLELGDSALYFCASSPHPGQGSSQETQYFGPGTRLLVL.

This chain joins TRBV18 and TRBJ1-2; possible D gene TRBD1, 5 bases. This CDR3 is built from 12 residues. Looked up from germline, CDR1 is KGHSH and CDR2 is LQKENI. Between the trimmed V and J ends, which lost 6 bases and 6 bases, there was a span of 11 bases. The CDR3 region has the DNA TGTGCCAGCTCTCCGGGACTCCATGGCTACACCTTC. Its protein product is CASSPGLHGYTF.

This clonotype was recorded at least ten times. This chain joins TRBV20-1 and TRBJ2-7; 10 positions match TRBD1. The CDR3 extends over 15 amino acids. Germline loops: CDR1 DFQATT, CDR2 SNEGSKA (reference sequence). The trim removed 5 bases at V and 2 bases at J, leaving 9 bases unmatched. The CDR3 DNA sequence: TGCAGTGCTTCCGACCGGGACAGGGGAACCTACGAGCAGTACTTC. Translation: CSASDRDRGTYEQYF.

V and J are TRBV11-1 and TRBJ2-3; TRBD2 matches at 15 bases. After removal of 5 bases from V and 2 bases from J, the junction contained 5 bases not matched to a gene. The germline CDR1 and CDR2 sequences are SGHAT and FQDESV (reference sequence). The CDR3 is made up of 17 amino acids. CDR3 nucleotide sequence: TGTGCCAGCAGCGGACTAGCGGGGGGGATACACACAGATACGCAGTATTTT. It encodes CASSGLAGGIHTDTQYF. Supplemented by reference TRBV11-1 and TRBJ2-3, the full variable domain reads EAEVAQSPRYKITEKSQAVAFWCDPISGHATLYWYRQILGQGPELLVQFQDESVVDDSQLPKDRFSAERLKGVDSTLKIQPAELGDSAMYLCASSGLAGGIHTDTQYFGPGTRLTVL.

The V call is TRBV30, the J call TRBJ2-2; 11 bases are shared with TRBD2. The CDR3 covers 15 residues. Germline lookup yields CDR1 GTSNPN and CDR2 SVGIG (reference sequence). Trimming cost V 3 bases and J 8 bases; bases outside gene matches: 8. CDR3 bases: TGTGCCTGGAGAACCCTAGCGGGGGGTTCGGGGGAGCTGTTTTTT. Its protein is CAWRTLAGGSGELFF.

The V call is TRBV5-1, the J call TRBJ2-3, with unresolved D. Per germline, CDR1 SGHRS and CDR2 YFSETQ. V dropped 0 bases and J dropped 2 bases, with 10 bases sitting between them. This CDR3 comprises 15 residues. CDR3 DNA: TGCGCCAGCAGCTTGGGGCCAAACCCCACAGATACGCAGTATTTT. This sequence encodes CASSLGPNPTDTQYF.

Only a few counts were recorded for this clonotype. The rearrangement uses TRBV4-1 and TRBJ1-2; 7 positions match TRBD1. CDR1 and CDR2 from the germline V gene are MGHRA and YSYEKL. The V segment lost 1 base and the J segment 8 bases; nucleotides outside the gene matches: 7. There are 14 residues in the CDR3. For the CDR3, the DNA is TGCGCCAGCAGCCAAGGGGACAGTGTTTGGGGCTACACCTTC. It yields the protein CASSQGDSVWGYTF.

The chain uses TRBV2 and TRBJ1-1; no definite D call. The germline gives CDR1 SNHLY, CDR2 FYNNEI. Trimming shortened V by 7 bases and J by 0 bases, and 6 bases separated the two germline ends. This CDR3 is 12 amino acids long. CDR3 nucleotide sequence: TGTGCCAGCATTAGAATGAACACTGAAGCTTTCTTT. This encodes CASIRMNTEAFF.

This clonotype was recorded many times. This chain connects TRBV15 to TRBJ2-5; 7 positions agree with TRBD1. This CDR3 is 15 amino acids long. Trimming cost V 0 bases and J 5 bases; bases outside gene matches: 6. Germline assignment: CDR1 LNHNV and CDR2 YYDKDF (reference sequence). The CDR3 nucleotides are TGTGCCACCAGCAGAGACCAGGGGGAAGGGGAGACCCAGTACTTC. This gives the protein CATSRDQGEGETQYF. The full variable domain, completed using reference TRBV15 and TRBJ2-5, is DAMVIQNPRYQVTQFGKPVTLSCSQTLNHNVMYWYQQKSSQAPKLLFHYYDKDFNNEADTPDNFQSRRPNTSFCFLDIRSPGLGDTAMYLCATSRDQGEGETQYFGPGTRLLVL.

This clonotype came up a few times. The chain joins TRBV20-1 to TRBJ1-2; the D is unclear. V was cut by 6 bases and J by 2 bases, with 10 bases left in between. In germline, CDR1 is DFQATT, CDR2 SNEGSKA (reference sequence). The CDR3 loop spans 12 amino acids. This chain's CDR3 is CSAPPSNYGYTF. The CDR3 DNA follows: TGCAGTGCGCCGCCTAGCAACTATGGCTACACCTTC.

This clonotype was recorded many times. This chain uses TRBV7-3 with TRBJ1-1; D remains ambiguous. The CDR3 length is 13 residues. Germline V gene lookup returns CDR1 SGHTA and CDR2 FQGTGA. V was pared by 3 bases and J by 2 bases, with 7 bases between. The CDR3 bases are TGTGCCAGCAGCTTGGCGGGCAACACTGAAGCTTTCTTT. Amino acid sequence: CASSLAGNTEAFF. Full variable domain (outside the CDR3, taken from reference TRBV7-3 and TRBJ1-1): GAGVSQTPSNKVTEKGKYVELRCDPISGHTALYWYRQSLGQGPEFLIYFQGTGAADDSGLPNDRFFAVRPEGSVSTLKIQRTERGDSAVYLCASSLAGNTEAFFGQGTRLTVV.

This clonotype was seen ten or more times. Here the CDR3 reads CASSQQGGSYNEQFF. The DNA of the CDR3 is TGTGCCAGCAGCCAGCAGGGGGGTTCCTACAATGAGCAGTTCTTC. The gene calls are TRBV7-2 and TRBJ2-1; possibly TRBD1 for D (7 bases). There are 15 residues in the CDR3. Trimming took 5 bases from V and 1 from J, leaving 12 bases between them. The germline V gene has CDR1 SGHTA and CDR2 FQGNSA.

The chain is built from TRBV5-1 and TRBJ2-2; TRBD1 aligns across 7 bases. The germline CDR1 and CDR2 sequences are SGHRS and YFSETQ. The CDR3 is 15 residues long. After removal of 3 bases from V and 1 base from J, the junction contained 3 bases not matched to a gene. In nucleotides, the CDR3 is TGCGCCAGCAGCTCCCGGACAGGGAACACCGGGGAGCTGTTTTTT. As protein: CASSSRTGNTGELFF.

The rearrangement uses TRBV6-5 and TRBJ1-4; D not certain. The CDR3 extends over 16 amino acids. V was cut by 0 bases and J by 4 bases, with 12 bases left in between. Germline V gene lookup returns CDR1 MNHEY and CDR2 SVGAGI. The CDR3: CASSYSSIGFNEKLFF. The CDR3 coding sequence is TGTGCCAGCAGTTACTCGAGCATAGGATTTAATGAAAAACTGTTTTTT.

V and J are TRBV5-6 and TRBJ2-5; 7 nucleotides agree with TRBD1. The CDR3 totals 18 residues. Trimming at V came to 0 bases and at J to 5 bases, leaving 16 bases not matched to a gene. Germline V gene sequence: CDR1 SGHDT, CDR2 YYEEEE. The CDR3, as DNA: TGTGCCAGCAGCTTGGGAGGCCCCATGACTTGGGGACAGGAGACCCAGTACTTC. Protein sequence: CASSLGGPMTWGQETQYF.

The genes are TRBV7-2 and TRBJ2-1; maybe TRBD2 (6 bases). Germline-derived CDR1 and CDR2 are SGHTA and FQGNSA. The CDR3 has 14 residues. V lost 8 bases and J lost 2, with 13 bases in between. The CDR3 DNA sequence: TGTGCCAGCGTCGGGGAGGTGCCCTACAATGAGCAGTTCTTC. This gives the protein CASVGEVPYNEQFF.

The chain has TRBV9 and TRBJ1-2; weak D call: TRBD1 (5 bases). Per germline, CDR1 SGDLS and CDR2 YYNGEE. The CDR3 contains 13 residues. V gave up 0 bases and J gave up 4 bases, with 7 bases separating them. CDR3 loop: CASSVVGAYGYTF. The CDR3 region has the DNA TGTGCCAGCAGCGTAGTCGGGGCCTATGGCTACACCTTC. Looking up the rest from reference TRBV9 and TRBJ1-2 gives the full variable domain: DSGVTQTPKHLITATGQRVTLRCSPRSGDLSVYWYQQSLDQGLQFLIQYYNGEERAKGNILERFSAQQFPDLHSELNLSSLELGDSALYFCASSVVGAYGYTFGSGTRLTVV.

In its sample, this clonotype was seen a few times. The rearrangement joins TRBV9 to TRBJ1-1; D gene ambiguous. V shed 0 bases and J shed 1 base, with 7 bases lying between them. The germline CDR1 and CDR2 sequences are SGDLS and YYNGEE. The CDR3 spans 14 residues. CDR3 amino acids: CASSVGASNTEAFF. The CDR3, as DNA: TGTGCCAGCAGCGTAGGGGCCTCGAACACTGAAGCTTTCTTT.

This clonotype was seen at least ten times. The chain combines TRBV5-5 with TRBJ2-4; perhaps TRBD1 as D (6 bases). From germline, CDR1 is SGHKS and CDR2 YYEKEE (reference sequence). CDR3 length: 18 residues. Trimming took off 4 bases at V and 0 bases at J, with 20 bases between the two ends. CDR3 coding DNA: TGTGCCAGCAGCGCGACAGGCTTAGTCCCTCTAGCCAAAAACATTCAGTACTTC. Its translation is CASSATGLVPLAKNIQYF. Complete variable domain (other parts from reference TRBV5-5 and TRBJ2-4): DAGVTQSPTHLIKTRGQQVTLRCSPISGHKSVSWYQQVLGQGPQFIFQYYEKEERGRGNFPDRFSARQFPNYSSELNVNALLLGDSALYLCASSATGLVPLAKNIQYFGAGTRLSVL.

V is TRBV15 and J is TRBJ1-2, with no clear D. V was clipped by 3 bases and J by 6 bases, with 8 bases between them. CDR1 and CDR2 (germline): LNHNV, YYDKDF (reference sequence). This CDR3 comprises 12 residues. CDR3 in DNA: TGTGCCACCAGCAGGATACGGGATGGCTACACCTTC. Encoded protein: CATSRIRDGYTF.

The chain's CDR3 is CASRETASGANVLTF. CDR3 coding DNA: TGTGCCAGCAGGGAGACAGCCTCTGGGGCCAACGTCCTGACTTTC. The chain combines TRBV27 with TRBJ2-6, with D perhaps TRBD1 (5 bases). This CDR3 region has 15 residues. CDR1 and CDR2 from the germline V gene are MNHEY and SMNVEV (reference sequence). Trimming pared 6 bases from V and 0 bases from J, leaving 9 bases between.

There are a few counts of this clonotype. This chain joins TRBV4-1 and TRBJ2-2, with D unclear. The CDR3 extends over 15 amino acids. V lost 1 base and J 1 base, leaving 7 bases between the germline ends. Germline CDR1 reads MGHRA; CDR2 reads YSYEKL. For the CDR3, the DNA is TGCGCCAGCAGCCAAGTGGATCAGAACACCGGGGAGCTGTTTTTT. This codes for CASSQVDQNTGELFF.